This T cell receptor beta chain was sequenced for a study of shared clonotypes between healthy human individuals (dated by TCRdb to between 2020 and 2021). As for the study more broadly: A few men and two women, aged 18 to 49 years, made up the cohort. For each donor, CD4 naive and CD4 memory were each given three plates, CD8 naive was given two plates, and CD8 memory was given one plate. Blood TCR repertoires of a handful of healthy adults were deeply sequenced to estimate repertoire size and the extent of clonotype sharing between individuals. To increase sequencing depth and limit assay-specific biases, different laboratories used diverse techniques to prepare libraries and sequence TCR repertoires. Each donor's leukapheresis produced roughly between roughly 0.94 and 9.5 billion PBMCs.

Overall study results and their limits: Sampling was limited to blood, and TCR repertoires in tissue likely differ from TCR repertoires in blood. Naive subsets generally had larger estimated clonotype richness than memory subsets did. Approximately 5% of naive CD4, more than 3% of naive CD8, 2% to 2.5% of memory CD4, and around 0.4% of memory CD8 clonotypes were shared across several donors. Because the study included only a small number of donors, the genetic and exposure-history diversity represented was limited. Compared with non-shared clonotypes, clonotypes shared by all four sorted-subset donors had higher generation probabilities. Based on pairwise subsampling, the degree of clonotype sharing among donors was expected to be affected by sequencing depth. Incomplete sequencing was indicated by rarefaction of sorted-subset datasets, despite the large sequencing depth.

V and J lose 0 bases and 4 bases, and a span of 11 bases separates them. There are 15 amino acids in the CDR3, from cysteine to phenylalanine inclusive. The entry retains the CDR3 DNA only, 45 bases that are in frame from base 1. The germline V gene yields KGHSH for CDR1 and LQKENI for CDR2. Using the deep immunoSEQ assay, TCR CDR3 regions were amplified from genomic DNA by multiplex PCR. Extracted genomic DNA from each cell subset was distributed evenly across all wells of several immunoSEQ 96-well plates, and each plate was treated as a replicate. For sorted subsets, 200 to 250 ng of genomic DNA, equivalent to around 31,000 T cell genomes, went into each replicate PCR. The purified libraries were quantified using a Qubit 3.0 fluorometer, sized with a Bioanalyzer 2100, and then quantified again using the KAPA Library Quantification kit. Every immunoSEQ 96-well plate was sequenced on a separate single-read 150-cycle Illumina NextSeq 550 flow cell. Per the original workflow: Because only junctional sequences without quality scores were contained in the immunoSEQ output, filtering matching that applied to full-length reads could not be performed. To assign V/J genes and CDR3, sequences were annotated using PyIR, a Python wrapper for IgBLAST v1.9, with IMGT germline references. Reads with weak V/J assignments (E-value above 1e-6), missing CDR3, stop codons, out-of-frame junctions, or ambiguous translated residues were removed. V3J clonotypes were defined as sequences sharing the same inferred V gene, J gene, and CDR3 amino acid sequence. Percentage overlap between repertoires was calculated by dividing the number of shared unique clonotypes by the size of the smaller repertoire. Three approaches were used to assess repertoire richness: RTK rarefaction, the Chao1 estimator, and Recon v2.1 estimates of unobserved clonotypes. For all TCRbeta clonotypes obtained by the gDNA method from a few donors, generation probabilities were computed with OLGA. The table comes from immuneACCESS by way of TCRdb, which keeps in-frame sequences with V and J called. Part of the clones is missing from these tables; in studies checked, under half for an unresolved V gene and the rest for unknown reasons. The DNA was the basis for D and trimming; V, J and clone size are from that table. The sample table holds 900,000 to 1,200,000 clones, of which 78% were seen once. The leading ten clones occupy 0.55% to 0.7% of the sample.

The donors were healthy, HIV-negative adults who had no recently reported acute infections or vaccinations. Only Caucasian adults living in Nashville, Tennessee, USA were represented among the donors. CD4+ T cells were enriched by magnetic negative selection, after which naive cells were positively selected on CD45RA and the negative fraction was taken as the memory subset. Blood was collected by leukapheresis, and PBMCs were isolated by Ficoll-Histopaque density gradient centrifugation and then cryopreserved in liquid nitrogen vapor phase. Purity and quantity of every magnetically sorted T cell population were checked by analytical flow cytometry. Genomic DNA was isolated from each sorted fraction and quantified by UV absorbance on a Nanodrop 2000c. On this clone: The target of this receptor is not known. No base qualities exist here, and no much larger clone lies one base off it.

This TCR was recovered from a man between 18 and 35 years old in good health. Some clones in this sample may be carry-over from other donors' samples. In this chain, TRBV18 is recombined with TRBJ2-3; the D segment could be TRBD1, given 5 matching bases. Sequencing was carried out using memory CD4+ T cells from PBMCs. The cell subset or site label on this specimen signifies: CD45RA-negative fraction. The nucleotide sequence reads as follows: TGTGCCAGCTCACCACCGTCCAGGGTTGCAGATACGCAGTATTTT. It is translated as CASSPPSRVADTQYF.